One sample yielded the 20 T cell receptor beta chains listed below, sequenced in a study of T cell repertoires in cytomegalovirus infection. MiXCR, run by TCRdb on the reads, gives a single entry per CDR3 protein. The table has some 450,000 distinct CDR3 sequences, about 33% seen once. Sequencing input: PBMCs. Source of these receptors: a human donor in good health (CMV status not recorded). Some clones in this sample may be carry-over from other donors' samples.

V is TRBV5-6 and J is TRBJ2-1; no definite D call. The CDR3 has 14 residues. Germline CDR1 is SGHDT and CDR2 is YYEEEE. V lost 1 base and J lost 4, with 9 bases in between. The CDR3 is CASSLTPTYNEQFF. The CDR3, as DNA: TGTGCCAGCAGCTTGACCCCAACTTACAATGAGCAGTTCTTC.

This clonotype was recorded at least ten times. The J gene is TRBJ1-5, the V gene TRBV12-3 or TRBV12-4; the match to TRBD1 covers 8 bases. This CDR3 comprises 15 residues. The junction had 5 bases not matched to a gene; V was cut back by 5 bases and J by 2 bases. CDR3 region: CASSPEQGGNQPQHF. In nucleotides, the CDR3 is TGTGCCAGCAGTCCAGAACAGGGGGGCAATCAGCCCCAGCATTTT.

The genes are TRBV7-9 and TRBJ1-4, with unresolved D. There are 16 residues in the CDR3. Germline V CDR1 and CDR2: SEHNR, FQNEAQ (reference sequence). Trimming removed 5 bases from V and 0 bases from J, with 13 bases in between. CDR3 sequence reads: CASSPVGRATNEKLFF. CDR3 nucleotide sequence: TGTGCCAGCAGCCCCGTCGGTAGAGCAACTAATGAAAAACTGTTTTTT.

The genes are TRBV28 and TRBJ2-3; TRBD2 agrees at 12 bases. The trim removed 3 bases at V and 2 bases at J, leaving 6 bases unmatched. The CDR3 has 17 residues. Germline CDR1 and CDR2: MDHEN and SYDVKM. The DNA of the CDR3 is TGTGCCAGCAGTTTGGAGCTAGCGGGGGGGCCCACAGATACGCAGTATTTT. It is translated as CASSLELAGGPTDTQYF.

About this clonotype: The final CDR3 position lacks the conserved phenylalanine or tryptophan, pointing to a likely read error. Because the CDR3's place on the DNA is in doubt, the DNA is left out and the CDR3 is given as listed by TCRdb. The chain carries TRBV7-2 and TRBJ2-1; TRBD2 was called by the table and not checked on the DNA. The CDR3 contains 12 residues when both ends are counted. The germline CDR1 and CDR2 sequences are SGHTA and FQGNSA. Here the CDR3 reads CASSLSGIGLTI.

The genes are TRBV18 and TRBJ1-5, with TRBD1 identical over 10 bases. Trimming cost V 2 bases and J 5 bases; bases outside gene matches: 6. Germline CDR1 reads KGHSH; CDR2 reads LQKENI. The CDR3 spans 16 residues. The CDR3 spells CASSPAGTGVYQPQHF. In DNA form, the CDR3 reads TGTGCCAGCTCACCAGCCGGGACAGGGGTTTATCAGCCCCAGCATTTT.

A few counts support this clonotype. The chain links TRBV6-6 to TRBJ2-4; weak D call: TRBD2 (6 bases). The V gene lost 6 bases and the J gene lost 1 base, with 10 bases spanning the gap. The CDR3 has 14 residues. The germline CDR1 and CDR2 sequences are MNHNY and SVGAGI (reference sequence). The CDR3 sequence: CASREGSAKNIQYF. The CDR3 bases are TGTGCCAGCAGGGAGGGGTCGGCCAAAAACATTCAGTACTTC.

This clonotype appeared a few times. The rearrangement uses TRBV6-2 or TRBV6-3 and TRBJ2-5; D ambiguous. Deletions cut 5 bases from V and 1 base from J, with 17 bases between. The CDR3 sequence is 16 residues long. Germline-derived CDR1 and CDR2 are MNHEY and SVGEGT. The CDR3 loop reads CASSGRYASRQETQYF. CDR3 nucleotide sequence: TGTGCCAGCAGTGGCCGGTATGCGAGTCGCCAAGAGACCCAGTACTTC.

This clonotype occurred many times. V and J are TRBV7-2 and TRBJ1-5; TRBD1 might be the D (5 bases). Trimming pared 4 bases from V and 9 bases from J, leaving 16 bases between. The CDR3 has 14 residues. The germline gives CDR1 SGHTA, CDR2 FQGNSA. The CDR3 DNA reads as TGTGCCAGCAGCTCCCGGGGGGGATCATCGCCCCAGCATTTT. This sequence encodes CASSSRGGSSPQHF.

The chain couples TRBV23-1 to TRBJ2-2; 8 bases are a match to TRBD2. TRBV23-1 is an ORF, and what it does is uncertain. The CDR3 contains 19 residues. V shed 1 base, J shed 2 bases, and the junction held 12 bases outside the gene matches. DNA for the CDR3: TGCGCCAGCAGTCAATACTATCTGGCGATAGCGGGAAACACCGGGGAGCTGTTTTTT. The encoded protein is CASSQYYLAIAGNTGELFF.

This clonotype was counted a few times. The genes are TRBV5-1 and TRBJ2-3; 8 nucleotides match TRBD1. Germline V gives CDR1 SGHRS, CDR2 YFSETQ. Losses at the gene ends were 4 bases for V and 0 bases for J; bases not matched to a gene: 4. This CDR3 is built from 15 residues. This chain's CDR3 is CASSKTGDSTDTQYF. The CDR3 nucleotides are TGCGCCAGCAGCAAGACAGGGGACAGCACAGATACGCAGTATTTT.

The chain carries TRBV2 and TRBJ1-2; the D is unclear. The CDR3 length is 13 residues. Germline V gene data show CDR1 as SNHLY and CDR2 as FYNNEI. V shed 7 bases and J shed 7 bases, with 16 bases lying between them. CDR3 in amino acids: CASKTSTGVGYTF. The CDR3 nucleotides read TGTGCCAGCAAAACTTCAACCGGGGTTGGCTACACCTTC. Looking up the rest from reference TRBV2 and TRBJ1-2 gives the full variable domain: EPEVTQTPSHQVTQMGQEVILRCVPISNHLYFYWYRQILGQKVEFLVSFYNNEISEKSEIFDDQFSVERPDGSNFTLKIRSTKLEDSAMYFCASKTSTGVGYTFGSGTRLTVV.

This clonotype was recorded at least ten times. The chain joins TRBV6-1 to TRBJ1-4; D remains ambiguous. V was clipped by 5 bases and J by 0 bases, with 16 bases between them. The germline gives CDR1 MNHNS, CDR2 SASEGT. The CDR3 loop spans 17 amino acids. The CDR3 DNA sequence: TGTGCCAGCAGTTTTGACTGGACCTATGCAACTAATGAAAAACTGTTTTTT. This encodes CASSFDWTYATNEKLFF.

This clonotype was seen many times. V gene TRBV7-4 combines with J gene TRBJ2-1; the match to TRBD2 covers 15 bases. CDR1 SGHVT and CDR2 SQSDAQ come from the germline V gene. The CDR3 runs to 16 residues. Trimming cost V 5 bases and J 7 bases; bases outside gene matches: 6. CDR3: CASSRTSGGAQNEQFF. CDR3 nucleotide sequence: TGTGCCAGCAGCCGGACTAGCGGGGGGGCCCAGAATGAGCAGTTCTTC.

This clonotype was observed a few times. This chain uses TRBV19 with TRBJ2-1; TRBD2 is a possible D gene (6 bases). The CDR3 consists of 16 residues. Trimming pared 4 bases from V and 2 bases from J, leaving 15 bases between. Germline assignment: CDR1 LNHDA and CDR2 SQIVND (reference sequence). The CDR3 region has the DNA TGTGCCAGTAGTACCTGGAGGGACTGGGCCTACAATGAGCAGTTCTTC. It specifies CASSTWRDWAYNEQFF.

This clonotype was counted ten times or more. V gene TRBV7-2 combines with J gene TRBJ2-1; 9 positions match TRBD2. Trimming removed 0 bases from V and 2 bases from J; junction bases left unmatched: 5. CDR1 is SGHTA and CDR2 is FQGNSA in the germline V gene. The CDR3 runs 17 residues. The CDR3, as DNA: TGTGCCAGCAGCTTAGCCGGGGAGCGGGGGGCCTACAATGAGCAGTTCTTC. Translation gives CASSLAGERGAYNEQFF.

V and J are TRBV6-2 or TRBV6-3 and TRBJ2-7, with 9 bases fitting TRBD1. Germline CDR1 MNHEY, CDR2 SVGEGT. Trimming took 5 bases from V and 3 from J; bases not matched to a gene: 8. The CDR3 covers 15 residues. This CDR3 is CASSLPGQGIYEQYF. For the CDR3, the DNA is TGTGCCAGCAGTCTACCGGGACAGGGTATCTACGAGCAGTACTTC.

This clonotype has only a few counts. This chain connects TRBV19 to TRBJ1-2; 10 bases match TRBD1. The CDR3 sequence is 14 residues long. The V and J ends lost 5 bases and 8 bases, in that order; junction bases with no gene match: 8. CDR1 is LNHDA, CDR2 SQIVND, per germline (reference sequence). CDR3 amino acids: CASSPPVGQGGYTF. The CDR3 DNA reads TGTGCCAGTAGTCCCCCGGTGGGACAGGGGGGCTACACCTTC.

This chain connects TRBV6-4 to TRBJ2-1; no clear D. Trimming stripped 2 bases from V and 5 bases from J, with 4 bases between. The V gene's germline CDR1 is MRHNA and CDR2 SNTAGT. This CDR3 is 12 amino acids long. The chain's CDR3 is CASSDGDNEQFF. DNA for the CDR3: TGTGCCAGCAGTGACGGAGACAATGAGCAGTTCTTC.

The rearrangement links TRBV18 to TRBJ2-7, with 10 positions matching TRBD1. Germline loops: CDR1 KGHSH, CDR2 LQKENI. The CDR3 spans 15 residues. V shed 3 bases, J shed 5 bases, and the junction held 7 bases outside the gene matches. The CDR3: CASSPVDRGVNEQYF. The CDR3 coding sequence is TGTGCCAGCTCACCCGTGGACAGGGGGGTTAACGAGCAGTACTTC.